These 17 T cell receptor beta chains were sequenced from one sample in a study of circulating CD8 cells and anti-PD-1 response in melanoma. Sorting of live CD3+CD8+TCRalphabeta+ cells by PD-1 and/or TIGIT gave four subsets. The QIAseq Immune Repertoire TCR panel built the libraries from around 15 ng of total RNA. TCRdb reanalysed the reads using MiXCR and keeps one entry per CDR3 protein. The sample includes 540 or so distinct CDR3 sequences, about 9.3% of them seen just once. This sample comprised CD8+ T cells from PBMCs, obtained at baseline or after one month of anti-PD-1 therapy (not recorded which). These receptor sequences come from a human donor with melanoma.

In its sample, this clonotype ranks as large. V gene TRBV28 combines with J gene TRBJ1-5; 10 nucleotides agree with TRBD1. CDR1 and CDR2 from the germline V gene are MDHEN and SYDVKM. The V gene end was trimmed by 4 bases and the J gene end by 6 bases; junction bases not matched to a gene: 6. The CDR3 spans 15 residues. CDR3 residues: CASSSPGQGRQPQHF. The CDR3 DNA reads as TGTGCCAGCAGTTCTCCGGGACAGGGGCGTCAGCCCCAGCATTTT.

This clonotype is medium-sized within its sample. The rearrangement uses TRBV19 and TRBJ2-5; either TRBD1 or TRBD2 may supply D (5 bases each). Per the germline V gene, CDR1 is LNHDA and CDR2 is SQIVND (reference sequence). This CDR3 contains 16 residues. The V end was cut by 4 bases, the J end by 0 bases, with 15 bases between. The CDR3 bases are TGTGCCAGTAGTACCCCCCTGACGGGACACCAAGAGACCCAGTACTTC. Translated: CASSTPLTGHQETQYF.

This clonotype is large by share. This CDR3 is CSARVPGQIPYEQYF. The CDR3 DNA follows: TGCAGTGCTAGAGTCCCGGGACAGATTCCTTACGAGCAGTACTTC. The V and J genes are TRBV20-1 and TRBJ2-7; TRBD1 agrees at 7 bases. The CDR3 consists of 15 residues. Trimming took 1 base from V and 4 from J; bases not matched to a gene: 10. The germline V gene has CDR1 DFQATT and CDR2 SNEGSKA (reference sequence).

This clonotype qualifies as large. The rearrangement links TRBV3-1 to TRBJ2-7; 7 nucleotides match TRBD2. The CDR3 is 15 residues long. V lost 0 bases, J lost 4 bases, and 6 bases stayed unmatched. Looked up from germline, CDR1 is LGHDT and CDR2 is YNNKEL (reference sequence). The CDR3 here is CASSQEGTIGYEQYF. The DNA of the CDR3 is TGTGCCAGCAGCCAAGAAGGGACTATAGGATACGAGCAGTACTTC.

In its sample, this clonotype is medium-sized. One junction end disagrees with the germline gene, perhaps due to a read error. The CDR3 DNA is TGTGCCAGCAGCGAAGGCAAAGAGTCCTATGGCTACACCTTC. This sequence encodes CASSEGKESYGYTF. This rearrangement joins TRBV2 to TRBJ1-2; no firm D call. This CDR3 is 14 amino acids long. CDR1 is SNHLY, CDR2 FYNNEI, per germline.

By frequency in the sample, this clonotype is large (0.1 to 1%). The CDR3 region has the DNA TGTGCCAGCAGAAAGGGACATTTCGACCTCTACGAGCAGTACTTC. It codes for CASRKGHFDLYEQYF. The chain is built from TRBV28 and TRBJ2-7; TRBD1 is a possible D gene (6 bases). CDR1 MDHEN and CDR2 SYDVKM come from the germline V gene. Trimming removed 6 bases at V and 3 bases at J, with 18 bases between. The CDR3 covers 15 residues.

This clonotype rates as large. The V gene is TRBV19, the J gene TRBJ1-2; D is perhaps TRBD1 (5 bases). This CDR3 spans 14 amino acids. Trimming cost V 3 bases and J 4 bases, with 12 bases left between them. The germline V gene encodes CDR1 LNHDA and CDR2 SQIVND (reference sequence). CDR3 region: CASSMSAGTYGYTF. As DNA, the CDR3 is TGTGCCAGTAGTATGTCGGCAGGGACCTATGGCTACACCTTC.

Within the sample, this clonotype is large (0.1 to 1%). The chain combines TRBV19 with TRBJ2-1; 7 nucleotides match TRBD1. This CDR3 spans 13 amino acids. Per germline, CDR1 LNHDA and CDR2 SQIVND (reference sequence). J lost 6 bases, V lost 10 bases, and 9 bases had no gene match. The CDR3 reads CAITDRLTNEQFF. The CDR3, as DNA: TGTGCCATCACGGACAGGCTAACCAATGAGCAGTTCTTC.

This clonotype is medium-sized within its sample. The V call is TRBV20-1, the J call TRBJ2-2, with TRBD1 identical over 8 bases. The CDR3 is made up of 15 amino acids. CDR1 is DFQATT, CDR2 SNEGSKA, per germline (reference sequence). Losses at the gene ends were 4 bases for V and 4 bases for J; bases not matched to a gene: 8. CDR3: CSANTGTGFTGELFF. In DNA, the CDR3 is TGCAGTGCTAATACCGGGACAGGTTTCACCGGGGAGCTGTTTTTT.

Sample share makes this clonotype medium-sized. The chain links TRBV15 to TRBJ2-6, with 9 bases fitting TRBD1. Germline CDR1 reads LNHNV; CDR2 reads YYDKDF (reference sequence). The length of the CDR3 is 17 residues. The V segment lost 5 bases and the J segment 0 bases; nucleotides outside the gene matches: 5. The DNA for the CDR3 is TGTGCCACCAGCGGGGACAGGGAACCCTCTGGGGCCAACGTCCTGACTTTC. It is translated as CATSGDREPSGANVLTF.

Within the sample, this clonotype is medium-sized (0.01 to 0.1%). The chain links TRBV20-1 to TRBJ2-5, with D unresolved. V dropped 5 bases and J dropped 5 bases, with 9 bases sitting between them. The CDR3 sequence is 11 residues long. The germline CDR1 and CDR2 sequences are DFQATT and SNEGSKA (reference sequence). Written as DNA, the CDR3 is TGCAGTGCTCTCATCGGGGAGACCCAGTACTTC. Protein: CSALIGETQYF.

The V and J genes are TRBV27 and TRBJ2-3; 7 positions match TRBD1. The CDR3 length is 16 residues. The V and J ends lost 4 bases and 3 bases, in that order; junction bases with no gene match: 10. Germline CDR1 reads MNHEY; CDR2 reads SMNVEV (reference sequence). DNA of the CDR3: TGTGCCAGCAGTTCCCTTGGCCTACAGGGGACAGATACGCAGTATTTT. It is translated as CASSSLGLQGTDTQYF.

By proportion, this clonotype is medium-sized. The chain combines TRBV29-1 with TRBJ2-3, with D possibly matching TRBD1 (5 bases). Trimming removed 3 bases at V and 3 bases at J, with 10 bases between. The germline gives CDR1 SQVTM, CDR2 ANQGSEA. There are 13 residues in the CDR3. Here the CDR3 DNA reads TGCAGCGTTGAGCAGGGTGTAACAGATACGCAGTATTTT. It encodes CSVEQGVTDTQYF.

This clonotype is termed medium-sized (0.01 to 0.1%). This rearrangement joins TRBV19 to TRBJ2-7, with D uncertain. Per germline, CDR1 LNHDA and CDR2 SQIVND (reference sequence). V was shortened by 1 base and J by 2 bases, with 9 bases between the two germline ends. The CDR3 is 14 amino acids. CDR3 residues: CASSIGSGPYEQYF. In DNA form, the CDR3 reads TGTGCCAGTAGTATAGGATCGGGCCCCTACGAGCAGTACTTC.

By sample fraction, this clonotype is medium-sized. The chain links TRBV27 to TRBJ2-7; no reliable D call. The V gene lost 4 bases and the J gene lost 1 base, with 8 bases spanning the gap. The CDR3 consists of 13 residues. Germline CDR1 is MNHEY and CDR2 is SMNVEV (reference sequence). The CDR3: CASSSPGSYEQYF. DNA for the CDR3: TGTGCCAGCAGTTCCCCCGGTTCCTACGAGCAGTACTTC.

This clonotype is termed medium-sized (0.01 to 0.1%). The chain recombines TRBV7-3 with TRBJ2-7; the match to TRBD1 covers 9 bases. V lost 1 base, J lost 6 bases, and 4 bases stayed unmatched. The length of the CDR3 is 14 residues. Germline V gene sequence: CDR1 SGHTA, CDR2 FQGTGA. CDR3 nucleotides: TGTGCCAGCAGCTTAAAGACAGGGGGGGCCGAGCAGTACTTC. It codes for CASSLKTGGAEQYF.

This clonotype is labeled as medium-sized (0.01 to 0.1%). V gene TRBV7-9 combines with J gene TRBJ2-7; 7 nucleotides align to TRBD1. Germline CDR1 and CDR2: SEHNR and FQNEAQ (reference sequence). After removal of 4 bases from V and 3 bases from J, the junction contained 12 bases not matched to a gene. CDR3 length: 16 residues. The CDR3: CASSSDRETLHYEQYF. The CDR3 bases are TGTGCCAGCAGCTCTGACAGGGAAACACTTCACTACGAGCAGTACTTC.